A selection of T cell receptor beta chains follows, all from one sample in a study of blood T cell repertoires in COVID-19. Only in-frame clones appear in the TCRdb table, and some are missing; sequencing was by immunoSEQ multiplex PCR. The table records some 260,000 clones, around four fifths of them present only once. Sequenced sample: PBMCs or T cells enriched from blood (not recorded which). These TCRs come from a man in his thirties or forties with acute COVID-19. Both conserved end residues are part of each CDR3. The order of the fields is CDR3 DNA, CDR3 protein, D gene, clone size, V gene, J gene. D genes are given only for firm matches. Only some rows state a clone size, as once, few, many or a class for expanded clones.

cdr3_nt: TGTGCCAGCAGTCCCCCCGGGGGACCTAATGAAAAACTGTTTTTT
cdr3_aa: CASSPPGGPNEKLFF
d_call: .
clone_size: .
v_call: TRBV28
j_call: TRBJ1-4

cdr3_nt: TGTGCCAGTACAAGGACTAGCGGCGGCGGTGAGCAGTTCTTC
cdr3_aa: CASTRTSGGGEQFF
d_call: TRBD2
clone_size: .
v_call: TRBV19
j_call: TRBJ2-1

cdr3_nt: TGTGCCAGCAGCGTAGCCGGGACTAGCACAGATACGCAGTATTTT
cdr3_aa: CASSVAGTSTDTQYF
d_call: .
clone_size: .
v_call: TRBV9
j_call: TRBJ2-3

cdr3_nt: TGTGCCAGCAGCTTAGAGGAGACAGCCTATGGCTACACCTTC
cdr3_aa: CASSLEETAYGYTF
d_call: .
clone_size: once
v_call: TRBV11-1
j_call: TRBJ1-2

cdr3_nt: TGTGCCAGCTCACCACTTTCGGGTAGAGAGACCCAGTACTTC
cdr3_aa: CASSPLSGRETQYF
d_call: .
clone_size: .
v_call: TRBV18
j_call: TRBJ2-5

cdr3_nt: TGTGCCAGCAGTTTGGGGCAGACACTTGAAGCTTTCTTT
cdr3_aa: CASSLGQTLEAFF
d_call: .
clone_size: .
v_call: TRBV12-3/TRBV12-4
j_call: TRBJ1-1

cdr3_nt: TGCGCCAGCAGTGAGTCACAGGAGGGAGTCGTAGGCAATGAGCAGTTCTTC
cdr3_aa: CASSESQEGVVGNEQFF
d_call: .
clone_size: .
v_call: TRBV10-1
j_call: TRBJ2-1

cdr3_nt: TGTGCCACCAGCAGAGAACGGCGGGAAATCACCTTC
cdr3_aa: CATSRERREITF
d_call: .
clone_size: few
v_call: TRBV15
j_call: TRBJ1-2

cdr3_nt: TGTGCCACCGCGAGGGAACTAGCTAAGGGCGGGGAGCTGTTTTTT
cdr3_aa: CATARELAKGGELFF
d_call: .
clone_size: .
v_call: TRBV15
j_call: TRBJ2-2

cdr3_nt: TGTGCCTGGAGTTTAGGGGGCGATCAGCCCCAGCATTTT
cdr3_aa: CAWSLGGDQPQHF
d_call: TRBD1
clone_size: .
v_call: TRBV30
j_call: TRBJ1-5

cdr3_nt: TGTGCCAGCAGCCGGGAGGGCTTGAACACCGGGGAGCTGTTTTTT
cdr3_aa: CASSREGLNTGELFF
d_call: TRBD2
clone_size: .
v_call: TRBV7-3
j_call: TRBJ2-2

cdr3_nt: TGCAGCGTTGACCGGGTCACCTCTGGAAACACCATATATTTT
cdr3_aa: CSVDRVTSGNTIYF
d_call: .
clone_size: .
v_call: TRBV29-1
j_call: TRBJ1-3

cdr3_nt: TGTGCCAGTACCGTGCGGGGTACAGCGCGGCCTAGCACAGATACGCAGTATTTT
cdr3_aa: CASTVRGTARPSTDTQYF
d_call: .
clone_size: once
v_call: TRBV19
j_call: TRBJ2-3

cdr3_nt: TGTGCCAGCAGCCAGCTGACATCTAGCACAGATACGCAGTATTTT
cdr3_aa: CASSQLTSSTDTQYF
d_call: .
clone_size: .
v_call: TRBV14
j_call: TRBJ2-3

cdr3_nt: TGTGCCAGCAGCTTGGCCACAGGGACGCAGTATTTT
cdr3_aa: CASSLATGTQYF
d_call: .
clone_size: .
v_call: TRBV5-6
j_call: TRBJ2-3

cdr3_nt: TGTGCCAGTAGCACAAATTCCGCCAGGGGGCACGGCTATGGCTACACCTTC
cdr3_aa: CASSTNSARGHGYGYTF
d_call: TRBD1
clone_size: .
v_call: TRBV19
j_call: TRBJ1-2

cdr3_nt: TGTGCCACCAGTGGGAGCGGGGGGGTGACAGATACGCAGTATTTT
cdr3_aa: CATSGSGGVTDTQYF
d_call: TRBD2
clone_size: once
v_call: TRBV24-1
j_call: TRBJ2-3

cdr3_nt: TGTGCCAGCAAAGACAGGGAGATATCACCCCTCCACTTT
cdr3_aa: CASKDREISPLHF
d_call: TRBD1
clone_size: .
v_call: TRBV6-5
j_call: TRBJ1-6

cdr3_nt: TGCGCCAGCAGTGAGACGACAGGGACTGCAGATACGCAGTATTTT
cdr3_aa: CASSETTGTADTQYF
d_call: .
clone_size: few
v_call: TRBV10-1
j_call: TRBJ2-3

cdr3_nt: TGTGCCAGCAAAGAATGGAGGACGGCCGCAACTAATGAAAAACTGTTTTTT
cdr3_aa: CASKEWRTAATNEKLFF
d_call: .
clone_size: .
v_call: TRBV2
j_call: TRBJ1-4

cdr3_nt: TGTGCCAGCAGCGTTGACAGGGGAACTAATGAGCAGTTCTTC
cdr3_aa: CASSVDRGTNEQFF
d_call: TRBD1
clone_size: .
v_call: TRBV5-1
j_call: TRBJ2-1

cdr3_nt: TGTGCCAGCAGCTTCCTGGGACAGGGACCAAATGAAGCTTTCTTT
cdr3_aa: CASSFLGQGPNEAFF
d_call: TRBD1
clone_size: .
v_call: TRBV5-1
j_call: TRBJ1-1

cdr3_nt: TGCGCCAGCAGCCTCGGGACTTTGAATTCACCCCTCCACTTT
cdr3_aa: CASSLGTLNSPLHF
d_call: .
clone_size: .
v_call: TRBV5-1
j_call: TRBJ1-6

cdr3_nt: TGCGCCAGCCGATGGATTATGGAGGGGCCCTATGGCTACACCTTC
cdr3_aa: CASRWIMEGPYGYTF
d_call: .
clone_size: .
v_call: TRBV4-1
j_call: TRBJ1-2

cdr3_nt: TGTGCCACCAGTGATTTTGGCTATGAGCAGTTCTTC
cdr3_aa: CATSDFGYEQFF
d_call: .
clone_size: few
v_call: TRBV24-1
j_call: TRBJ2-1

cdr3_nt: TGTGCCAGCAGCAACGGACAGCACCTTGAAGCTTTCTTT
cdr3_aa: CASSNGQHLEAFF
d_call: .
clone_size: once
v_call: TRBV7-9
j_call: TRBJ1-1

cdr3_nt: TGTGCCAGCAGCTCTTACGGGACAGCTATTAACTATGGCTACACCTTC
cdr3_aa: CASSSYGTAINYGYTF
d_call: TRBD1
clone_size: .
v_call: TRBV13
j_call: TRBJ1-2

cdr3_nt: TGTGCCAGCAGCTTGATTCAGGGGTATAATTCACCCCTCCACTTT
cdr3_aa: CASSLIQGYNSPLHF
d_call: .
clone_size: .
v_call: TRBV5-5
j_call: TRBJ1-6

cdr3_nt: TGTGCCAGCAGCGAGGACAGGGGTGGCTACACCTTC
cdr3_aa: CASSEDRGGYTF
d_call: TRBD1
clone_size: .
v_call: TRBV9
j_call: TRBJ1-2

cdr3_nt: TGTGCCAGCAGCGTAGCCTGGAACACTGAAGCTTTCTTT
cdr3_aa: CASSVAWNTEAFF
d_call: .
clone_size: .
v_call: TRBV9
j_call: TRBJ1-1

cdr3_nt: TGTGCCAGCAGCCGGGACAGGTCGTCTGGTGGCTACACCTTC
cdr3_aa: CASSRDRSSGGYTF
d_call: TRBD1
clone_size: .
v_call: TRBV2
j_call: TRBJ1-2

cdr3_nt: TGTGCCACCAGGACAGGGAAGTACACTGAAGCTTTCTTT
cdr3_aa: CATRTGKYTEAFF
d_call: TRBD1
clone_size: .
v_call: TRBV19
j_call: TRBJ1-1

cdr3_nt: TGTGCCAGTAGTCCCGGGACAGGGGGCTTCGGAGCTTTCTTT
cdr3_aa: CASSPGTGGFGAFF
d_call: TRBD1
clone_size: .
v_call: TRBV19
j_call: TRBJ1-1

cdr3_nt: TGTGCCAGCAGCTGGAGGGGGACAGTATACAATGAGCAGTTCTTC
cdr3_aa: CASSWRGTVYNEQFF
d_call: .
clone_size: .
v_call: TRBV7-9
j_call: TRBJ2-1

cdr3_nt: TGTGCCAGCAGCTTCCGGGATGCACATGGCTACACCTTC
cdr3_aa: CASSFRDAHGYTF
d_call: .
clone_size: .
v_call: TRBV9
j_call: TRBJ1-2

cdr3_nt: TGTGCCAGCAGTTTATCGCTCTGGCAAAACACTGAAGCTTTCTTT
cdr3_aa: CASSLSLWQNTEAFF
d_call: .
clone_size: .
v_call: TRBV27
j_call: TRBJ1-1

cdr3_nt: TGTGCCAGCAGCTTGAACAGGGAGGGAACTGAAGCTTTCTTT
cdr3_aa: CASSLNREGTEAFF
d_call: .
clone_size: .
v_call: TRBV5-4
j_call: TRBJ1-1

cdr3_nt: TGTGCCACCCACTTCGATGAAAAACTGTTTTTT
cdr3_aa: CATHFDEKLFF
d_call: .
clone_size: .
v_call: TRBV6-5
j_call: TRBJ1-4

cdr3_nt: TGTGCCAGCAGTCCCACCGTTTTAGCGGGAGGGGGAGAGACCCAGTACTTC
cdr3_aa: CASSPTVLAGGGETQYF
d_call: TRBD2
clone_size: .
v_call: TRBV27
j_call: TRBJ2-5

cdr3_nt: TGTGCCAGCAGCCCGGTGGATACGCAGTATTTT
cdr3_aa: CASSPVDTQYF
d_call: .
clone_size: .
v_call: TRBV5-5
j_call: TRBJ2-3

cdr3_nt: TGTGCCAGCAGCTCTGGGGTAGGGACTAGCACAGATACGCAGTATTTT
cdr3_aa: CASSSGVGTSTDTQYF
d_call: .
clone_size: .
v_call: TRBV11-1
j_call: TRBJ2-3

cdr3_nt: TGTGCTAGTGGCCGGACCGGGACAGGGGGCCGGGACGCCTTC
cdr3_aa: CASGRTGTGGRDAF
d_call: TRBD1
clone_size: .
v_call: TRBV12-5
j_call: TRBJ1-2

cdr3_nt: TGTGCCAGCAGCTCGTCGACAAGAGGGAATCAGCCCCAGCATTTT
cdr3_aa: CASSSSTRGNQPQHF
d_call: .
clone_size: .
v_call: TRBV7-2
j_call: TRBJ1-5

cdr3_nt: TGTGCCAGCAGCAAACTACGGCAGGGGGCTTTCGATGAGCAGTTCTTC
cdr3_aa: CASSKLRQGAFDEQFF
d_call: TRBD1
clone_size: .
v_call: TRBV5-5
j_call: TRBJ2-1